This T cell receptor beta chain was sequenced in a study of CD8+CD57+ T cells in acquired aplastic anemia. Patients included in sequencing had previously demonstrated CD8+CD57+ cell expansion by flow cytometry. With no exception, the patients had severe acquired aplastic anemia. Germline loops: CDR1 KGHDR, CDR2 SFDVKD. V lost 10 bases, J lost 0 bases, and 10 bases lay in between. CDR3 length: 13 residues. The use of genomic DNA as template underpinned the TCR beta VDJ and CDR3 profiling. TCRdb ran MiXCR on the reads and lists one entry per CDR3 protein. The profile shows under 200,000 distinct CDR3 sequences, less than 60% of them singletons.

The receptor comes from a human donor with aplastic anemia. The sequencing input was sorted CD4+, CD8+, or CD8+CD57+ T cells (not recorded which) from PBMCs. The chain employs TRBV24-1 and TRBJ2-3, with TRBD1 as a possible D gene (6 bases). CDR3 sequence (DNA): TGTGCCACACAGGGTACTAGCACAGATACGCAGTATTTT. Protein sequence: CATQGTSTDTQYF.